This T cell receptor beta chain comes out of a study of cytomegalovirus exposure and HLA in healthy donors. In the PCR, 60 Vbeta and 13 Jbeta primers were used. Sequencing was performed with immunoSEQ multiplex PCR; in TCRdb, only in-frame clones are kept and a portion is missing. The sample includes roughly 180,000 clones, 75% to 80% seen only once; the top ten take about an eighth. Study observations and caveats: The analysis excluded some indistinguishable V segments, including TRBV6-2 and TRBV6-3. Later genetic work tied a missense DCLRE1C variant to beta-chain V and J trimming.

CDR3 length: 14 residues. In germline, CDR1 is LNHDA, CDR2 SQIVND (reference sequence). Concerning this clone: Its antigen is not known. One end of the junction does not line up with germline, which may come from a read error.

The chain employs TRBV19 and TRBJ2-7; no definite D call. Material: PBMCs. The receptor comes from a man aged 45-65 years in good health and CMV-seropositive. CDR3 in amino acids: CASSITAGSFEQYF. The CDR3 region has the DNA TGTGCCAGTAGTATTACAGCAGGTTCCTTCGAGCAGTACTTC.